Listed here are 15 T cell receptor beta chains from one sample, sequenced in a study of blood T cell repertoires in COVID-19. Some clones are missing from TCRdb's copy, which holds only in-frame ones; the method was immunoSEQ multiplex PCR. The sample gives fewer than 140,000 clones, 76% of which show up once; 6.2% is in the top ten. Sequencing was carried out using peripheral blood. Receptors were obtained from a man older than 75 with COVID-19, enrolled during active disease.

This chain uses TRBV7-6 with TRBJ2-1, with 8 bases identical to TRBD2. V lost 3 bases, J lost 3 bases, and 4 bases stayed unmatched. The germline CDR1 and CDR2 sequences are SGHVS and FNYEAQ. The CDR3 has 15 amino acids. The CDR3 loop is CASSFSGTYYNEQFF. The CDR3 DNA sequence: TGTGCCAGCAGCTTTAGCGGGACCTACTACAATGAGCAGTTCTTC.

The rearrangement links TRBV19 to TRBJ2-1; 9 bases line up with TRBD1. The CDR3 spans 13 residues. V shed 10 bases and J 3 bases; nucleotides not matched to a gene: 4. Germline-derived CDR1 and CDR2 are LNHDA and SQIVND (reference sequence). CDR3 amino acids: CAITGGGYNEQFF. As DNA, the CDR3 is TGTGCCATTACAGGGGGCGGCTACAATGAGCAGTTCTTC.

This clone was observed a few times. The V call is TRBV6-5, the J call TRBJ1-4; D is perhaps TRBD1 (6 bases). The V gene's germline CDR1 is MNHEY and CDR2 SVGAGI. The length of the CDR3 is 13 residues. The V end lost 7 bases, the J end lost 8 bases, and 14 bases lay between the germline ends. CDR3 protein: CASNTGLFEKLFF. The CDR3 nucleotides read TGTGCCAGCAACACAGGGCTTTTCGAAAAACTGTTTTTT.

The V call is TRBV5-1, the J call TRBJ1-1; D perhaps matches TRBD1 (5 bases). CDR3 length equals 15 residues. Trimming took off 5 bases at V and 4 bases at J, with 18 bases between the two ends. Germline V gene data show CDR1 as SGHRS and CDR2 as YFSETQ. The CDR3 here is CASRPSVIGATEAFF. CDR3 coding DNA: TGCGCCAGCAGGCCGAGCGTTATAGGGGCCACTGAAGCTTTCTTT.

The J gene is TRBJ1-6, the V gene TRBV9; TRBD1 matches 8 bases. There are 15 residues in the CDR3. V trimming: 3 bases; J trimming: 6 bases; junction bases outside the gene matches: 5. Germline V gene lookup returns CDR1 SGDLS and CDR2 YYNGEE. CDR3 protein: CASSGRGRGNSPLHF. The CDR3 nucleotides read TGTGCCAGCAGCGGCAGGGGGCGAGGTAATTCACCCCTCCACTTT.

The genes are TRBV28 and TRBJ2-5; D ambiguous. CDR3 length: 13 residues. Trimming took off 5 bases at V and 5 bases at J, with 12 bases between the two ends. Germline assignment: CDR1 MDHEN and CDR2 SYDVKM. CDR3 sequence (DNA): TGTGCCAGCAGTGACGGGTCGGCGGAGACCCAGTACTTC. It yields the protein CASSDGSAETQYF. Drawing the rest from reference TRBV28 and TRBJ2-5, the complete variable domain is DVKVTQSSRYLVKRTGEKVFLECVQDMDHENMFWYRQDPGLGLRLIYFSYDVKMKEKGDIPEGYSVSREKKERFSLILESASTNQTSMYLCASSDGSAETQYFGPGTRLLVL.

The chain recombines TRBV7-8 with TRBJ2-7, with TRBD2 matching over 8 bases. The CDR3 consists of 17 residues. The J segment lost 0 bases and the V segment lost 5 bases, leaving 12 bases of the junction unmatched. Looked up from germline, CDR1 is SGHVS and CDR2 is FQNEAQ. The CDR3: CASSQLPGLGDSYEQYF. The CDR3 coding sequence is TGTGCCAGCAGCCAACTGCCGGGACTAGGGGACTCCTACGAGCAGTACTTC.

This sequence joins TRBV28 and TRBJ2-7; possibly TRBD1 for D (5 bases). The CDR3 is 13 residues long. V lost 4 bases to trimming and J lost 6 bases, with 13 bases between them. Looked up from germline, CDR1 is MDHEN and CDR2 is SYDVKM. The CDR3 region is CASSWGSLGEQYF. CDR3 DNA: TGTGCCAGCAGTTGGGGCTCGCTGGGCGAGCAGTACTTC.

The chain is built from TRBV5-1 and TRBJ1-2, with TRBD1 identical over 7 bases. Germline V gene lookup returns CDR1 SGHRS and CDR2 YFSETQ. The CDR3 is 14 residues long. V gave up 0 bases and J gave up 3 bases; unmatched junction bases: 2. The DNA for the CDR3 is TGCGCCAGCAGCTTGGGTACAGGGGACTATGGCTACACCTTC. Amino acid sequence: CASSLGTGDYGYTF.

The chain is built from TRBV5-8 and TRBJ2-7, with 9 bases aligning to TRBD1. Germline CDR1 and CDR2: SGHTS and YDEGEE. CDR3 length equals 15 residues. V dropped 0 bases and J dropped 3; count of bases not matched to a gene: 4. The CDR3, as DNA: TGTGCCAGCAGCTTGGCCAGGACAGGGGTCTACGAGCAGTACTTC. Translated, it gives CASSLARTGVYEQYF.

CDR3: CASSSSWTVGGNTIYF. CDR3 in DNA: TGTGCCAGCAGCTCCTCATGGACAGTGGGGGGAAACACCATATATTTT. V usage is TRBV5-6 and J usage is TRBJ1-3; D is perhaps TRBD1 (6 bases). CDR1 and CDR2 (germline): SGHDT, YYEEEE. The CDR3 consists of 16 residues. V gave up 3 bases and J gave up 4 bases, with 17 bases separating them.

This chain links TRBV28 with TRBJ1-5, with 10 nucleotides matching TRBD1. The V and J ends lost 8 bases and 6 bases, in that order; junction bases with no gene match: 7. The CDR3 spans 14 residues. Germline loops: CDR1 MDHEN, CDR2 SYDVKM. The CDR3 spells CASETGGTGQPQHF. The CDR3 bases are TGTGCCAGCGAGACAGGGGGCACTGGTCAGCCCCAGCATTTT.

The V call is TRBV29-1, the J call TRBJ2-1, with 8 nucleotides matching TRBD1. The length of the CDR3 is 12 residues. Germline trimming cut 4 bases from V and 7 bases from J; bases unmatched to any gene: 3. The germline V gene has CDR1 SQVTM and CDR2 ANQGSEA. For the CDR3, the DNA is TGCAGCGTTGCACAGGGGGTGAATGAGCAGTTCTTC. Translation: CSVAQGVNEQFF.

The gene calls are TRBV28 and TRBJ2-1, with TRBD1 matching over 12 bases. From germline, CDR1 is MDHEN and CDR2 SYDVKM. J gave up 8 bases and V 6 bases, and 8 bases lay outside the gene matches. The CDR3 is made up of 15 amino acids. CDR3 DNA: TGTGCCAGCAGGGGACAGGGGGCGATGGATGATGAGCAGTTCTTC. This sequence encodes CASRGQGAMDDEQFF.

The chain joins TRBV5-4 to TRBJ1-6, with TRBD1 identical over 9 bases. CDR1 is SGHNT and CDR2 is YYREEE in the germline V gene (reference sequence). The V and J ends lost 4 bases and 9 bases, in that order; junction bases with no gene match: 8. CDR3 size: 15 residues. CDR3 protein: CASSPAGTGTSPLHF. The CDR3 DNA reads TGTGCCAGCAGCCCCGCCGGGACAGGGACTTCACCCCTCCACTTT.